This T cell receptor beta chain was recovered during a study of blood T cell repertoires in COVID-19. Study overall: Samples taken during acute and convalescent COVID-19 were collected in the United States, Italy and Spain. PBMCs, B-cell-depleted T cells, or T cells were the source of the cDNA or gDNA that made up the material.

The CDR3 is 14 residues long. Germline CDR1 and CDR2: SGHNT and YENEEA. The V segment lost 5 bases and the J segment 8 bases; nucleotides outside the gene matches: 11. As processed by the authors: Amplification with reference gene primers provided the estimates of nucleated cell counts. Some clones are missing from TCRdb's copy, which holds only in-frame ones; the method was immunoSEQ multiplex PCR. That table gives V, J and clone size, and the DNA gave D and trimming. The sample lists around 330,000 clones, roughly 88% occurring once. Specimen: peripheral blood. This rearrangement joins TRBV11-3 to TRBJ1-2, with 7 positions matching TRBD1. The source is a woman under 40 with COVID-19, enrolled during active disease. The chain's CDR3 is CASSTQQGRGGYTF. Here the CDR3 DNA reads TGTGCCAGCAGCACCCAACAGGGGAGAGGAGGCTACACCTTC.